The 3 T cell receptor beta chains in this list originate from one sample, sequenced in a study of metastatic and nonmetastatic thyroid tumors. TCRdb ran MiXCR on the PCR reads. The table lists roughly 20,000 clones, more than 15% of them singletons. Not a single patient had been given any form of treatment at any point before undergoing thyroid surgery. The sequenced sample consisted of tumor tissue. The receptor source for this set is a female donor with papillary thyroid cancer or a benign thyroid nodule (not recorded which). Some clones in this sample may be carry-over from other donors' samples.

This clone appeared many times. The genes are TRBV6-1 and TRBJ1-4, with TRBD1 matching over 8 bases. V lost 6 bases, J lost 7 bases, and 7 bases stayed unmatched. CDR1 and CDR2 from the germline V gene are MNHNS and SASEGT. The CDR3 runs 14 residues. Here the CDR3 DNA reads TGTGCCAGCAGCCAGACAGGGGCGAGTGAAAAACTGTTTTTT. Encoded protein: CASSQTGASEKLFF.

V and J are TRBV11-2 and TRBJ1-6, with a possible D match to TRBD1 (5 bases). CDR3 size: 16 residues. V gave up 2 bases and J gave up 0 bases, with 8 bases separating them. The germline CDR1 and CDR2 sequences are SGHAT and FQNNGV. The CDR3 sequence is CASSLWGNSYNSPLHF. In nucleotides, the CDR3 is TGTGCCAGCAGCTTATGGGGGAACTCCTATAATTCACCCCTCCACTTT.

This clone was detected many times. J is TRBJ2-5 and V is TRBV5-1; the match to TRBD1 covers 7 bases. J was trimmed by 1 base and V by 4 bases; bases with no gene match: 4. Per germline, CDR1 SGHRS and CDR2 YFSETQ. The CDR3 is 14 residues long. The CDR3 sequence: CASSKDRTQETQYF. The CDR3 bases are TGCGCCAGCAGCAAGGACAGGACCCAAGAGACCCAGTACTTC.